Each of the 3 T cell receptor beta chains below was sequenced from the same sample in a study of shared clonotypes between healthy human individuals. CD45RO-negative cells were positively selected for CCR7, leaving out terminally differentiated effector memory CD45RA+ cells. TCRdb's copy holds only in-frame clones and misses some; the assay was immunoSEQ multiplex PCR. The sample carries about 2.2 million clones, roughly 95% recorded once. What was sequenced was naive CD8+ T cells from PBMCs. All receptors derive from a man younger than 35 in good health. Some clones in this sample may be carry-over from other donors' samples.

The chain links TRBV7-9 to TRBJ1-3; D uncertain. The CDR3 length is 13 residues. The V and J ends lost 9 bases and 7 bases respectively, with 16 bases between them. Germline-derived CDR1 and CDR2 are SEHNR and FQNEAQ (reference sequence). The CDR3 DNA reads TGTGCCAGTGCAGCAGTAAGGGCCAACACCATATATTTT. This codes for CASAAVRANTIYF.

The genes are TRBV13 and TRBJ2-1; D assignment may be TRBD1 or TRBD2 (5 bases each). The CDR3 contains 12 residues. Trimming left V 5 bases short and J 12 bases short, with 14 bases between. Germline lookup yields CDR1 PRHDT and CDR2 FYEKMQ (reference sequence). In DNA form, the CDR3 reads TGTGCCAGCAGCCGCGGCCGGGACCCGCAGTTCTTC. Its translation is CASSRGRDPQFF.

The chain joins TRBV6-5 to TRBJ2-2, with 8 positions matching TRBD1. The V and J ends lost 2 bases and 1 base, in that order; junction bases with no gene match: 3. The germline V gene has CDR1 MNHEY and CDR2 SVGAGI. The CDR3 sequence is 16 residues long. CDR3: CASSYRDRRNTGELFF. The DNA for the CDR3 is TGTGCCAGCAGTTACCGGGACAGGCGGAACACCGGGGAGCTGTTTTTT.